A selection of T cell receptor beta chains follows, all from one sample in a study of CD8 T cells in ankylosing spondylitis. TCRdb re-called the 5' RACE reads with MiXCR, one entry per CDR3 protein. The table shows about 240,000 distinct CDR3 sequences, with 8% to 9.5% occurring only once. The sample consisted of blood, either unsorted or a sorted T cell fraction (not recorded which). The receptors come from a male donor with ankylosing spondylitis or in good health (not recorded which). Each CDR3 is given with its conserved first and last residue. The D gene is left open where the match is weak. Clone sizes are given selectively: once, few, many, or a class where the clone is expanded.

abundance: many
d_gene: TRBD1
v_gene: TRBV7-9
j_gene: TRBJ1-4
CDR3aa: CASSLDSGGKLFF
CDR3nt: TGTGCCAGCAGCTTAGACTCAGGGGGAAAACTGTTTTTT

abundance: many
d_gene: TRBD1
v_gene: TRBV12-3/TRBV12-4
j_gene: TRBJ2-3
CDR3aa: CASSLKYAGQGISDTQYF
CDR3nt: TGTGCCAGCAGTTTAAAGTACGCGGGACAGGGGATCTCAGATACGCAGTATTTT

abundance: many
d_gene: TRBD1
v_gene: TRBV5-1
j_gene: TRBJ1-1
CDR3aa: CASSPRQGGDTEAFF
CDR3nt: TGCGCCAGCAGCCCGCGACAGGGAGGGGACACTGAAGCTTTCTTT

abundance: few
d_gene: TRBD1
v_gene: TRBV20-1
j_gene: TRBJ2-5
CDR3aa: CSAQTSDRKETQYF
CDR3nt: TGCAGTGCTCAAACCTCGGACAGGAAAGAGACCCAGTACTTC

abundance: many
d_gene: -
v_gene: TRBV5-1
j_gene: TRBJ1-2
CDR3aa: CASSLSGVSNYGYTF
CDR3nt: TGCGCCAGCAGCTTGTCCGGGGTTTCTAACTATGGCTACACCTTC

abundance: many
d_gene: -
v_gene: TRBV20-1
j_gene: TRBJ2-7
CDR3aa: CSARDGGRGQHEQYF
CDR3nt: TGCAGTGCTAGAGATGGGGGCAGGGGCCAGCACGAGCAGTACTTC

abundance: many
d_gene: TRBD2
v_gene: TRBV4-1
j_gene: TRBJ2-1
CDR3aa: CASSQGPSRGSSYNEQFF
CDR3nt: TGCGCCAGCAGCCAAGGCCCGTCGCGGGGGAGCTCCTACAATGAGCAGTTCTTC

abundance: -
d_gene: TRBD1
v_gene: TRBV5-5
j_gene: TRBJ1-2
CDR3aa: CASSLRGQGAGYGYTF
CDR3nt: TGTGCCAGCAGCTTGAGGGGACAGGGGGCGGGCTATGGCTACACCTTC

abundance: few
d_gene: -
v_gene: TRBV7-9
j_gene: TRBJ2-3
CDR3aa: CASRAGTDTQYF
CDR3nt: TGTGCCAGTAGGGCCGGCACAGATACGCAGTATTTT

abundance: few
d_gene: -
v_gene: TRBV12-3/TRBV12-4
j_gene: TRBJ2-5
CDR3aa: CASSPRDGPQETQYF
CDR3nt: TGTGCCAGCAGCCCTCGCGATGGGCCCCAAGAGACCCAGTACTTC

abundance: many
d_gene: TRBD2
v_gene: TRBV20-1
j_gene: TRBJ2-3
CDR3aa: CSAKHFFRLAGDGDTQYF
CDR3nt: TGCAGTGCTAAACACTTCTTCAGGCTAGCGGGAGATGGAGATACGCAGTATTTT

abundance: few
d_gene: -
v_gene: TRBV7-2
j_gene: TRBJ1-2
CDR3aa: CASSPRETAGYTF
CDR3nt: TGTGCCAGCAGCCCACGCGAGACCGCGGGCTACACCTTC

abundance: many
d_gene: TRBD1
v_gene: TRBV5-1
j_gene: TRBJ1-3
CDR3aa: CASKIGQGAAGNTIYF
CDR3nt: TGCGCCAGCAAGATCGGACAGGGGGCAGCTGGAAACACCATATATTTT

abundance: many
d_gene: -
v_gene: TRBV5-1
j_gene: TRBJ2-2
CDR3aa: CASKMERATRGGELFF
CDR3nt: TGCGCCAGCAAAATGGAGCGGGCCACCCGAGGTGGGGAGCTGTTTTTT

abundance: many
d_gene: -
v_gene: TRBV7-2
j_gene: TRBJ2-5
CDR3aa: CASKMSWQVGETQYF
CDR3nt: TGTGCCAGCAAAATGTCCTGGCAAGTTGGGGAGACCCAGTACTTC

abundance: many
d_gene: TRBD2
v_gene: TRBV7-2
j_gene: TRBJ2-3
CDR3aa: CASSRRGGRGNTQYF
CDR3nt: TGTGCCAGCAGCCGGAGGGGCGGGAGGGGGAATACGCAGTATTTT

abundance: many
d_gene: TRBD1
v_gene: TRBV6-2/TRBV6-3
j_gene: TRBJ1-1
CDR3aa: CASSFLQGAEAFF
CDR3nt: TGTGCCAGCAGTTTTCTCCAGGGGGCTGAAGCTTTCTTT

abundance: -
d_gene: -
v_gene: TRBV7-7
j_gene: TRBJ2-5
CDR3aa: CASSAGPQLQETQYF
CDR3nt: TGTGCTAGCAGCGCGGGCCCACAACTCCAAGAGACCCAGTACTTC